These 27 T cell receptor beta chains were all obtained from the same sample, sequenced in a study of immunodeficiency. Study-wide points: Severe oligoclonality appeared in patient CD8+ T cells, not CD4+ T cells. Compared with control CD8+ T cells, patient CD8+ T cells showed restricted V-J pairing and lower entropy.

The table came from immunoSEQ multiplex PCR; TCRdb's copy has only in-frame clones and leaves some out. The sample has over 150 clones; 70% to 80% are singletons. These receptors are not linked to any known antigen. The sequenced material came from CD8+ T cells from blood. The receptors originated from a young woman with POLD1 deficiency.

This sequence joins TRBV5-4 and TRBJ2-7, with D possibly TRBD2 on 5 matching bases. CDR1 and CDR2 from the germline V gene are SGHNT and YYREEE (reference sequence). CDR3 size: 14 residues. With 1 base removed from V and 1 base from J, the gap between germline ends came to 9 bases. The CDR3 nucleotides read TGTGCCAGCAGCTTGACCGGGGTATCCTACGAGCAGTACTTC. This codes for CASSLTGVSYEQYF.

As DNA, the CDR3 is TGTGCCAGCAGCTTGGGAGCTAGCGGCTTCAATGAGCAGTTCTTC. Translation: CASSLGASGFNEQFF. The chain has TRBV5-4 and TRBJ2-1; 7 bases agree with TRBD2. The germline CDR1 and CDR2 sequences are SGHNT and YYREEE (reference sequence). This CDR3 region has 15 residues. V trimming: 0 bases; J trimming: 6 bases; junction bases outside the gene matches: 6. Combining the CDR3 with reference TRBV5-4 and TRBJ2-1 gives the whole variable domain ETGVTQSPTHLIKTRGQQVTLRCSSQSGHNTVSWYQQALGQGPQFIFQYYREEENGRGNFPPRFSGLQFPNYSSELNVNALELDDSALYLCASSLGASGFNEQFFGPGTRLTVL.

This clone was detected only a few times. The rearrangement joins TRBV2 to TRBJ1-1, with 10 bases that match TRBD1. CDR3 length: 15 residues. The J segment lost 4 bases and the V segment lost 2 bases, leaving 4 bases of the junction unmatched. Germline-derived CDR1 and CDR2 are SNHLY and FYNNEI. The CDR3 region is CASSESRDRGTEAFF. The CDR3 DNA is TGTGCCAGCAGTGAAAGTAGGGACAGGGGCACTGAAGCTTTCTTT.

V is TRBV6-5 and J is TRBJ1-1, with no clear D. The length of the CDR3 is 12 residues. The germline CDR1 and CDR2 sequences are MNHEY and SVGAGI. Trimming shortened V by 7 bases and J by 1 base, and 7 bases separated the two germline ends. The CDR3, as DNA: TGTGCCAGCAAGAAGGGGAACACTGAAGCTTTCTTT. The encoded protein is CASKKGNTEAFF.

The sample holds one count of this clone. The J gene is TRBJ2-7, the V gene TRBV6-5; maybe TRBD1 (5 bases). The CDR3 extends over 13 amino acids. Germline CDR1 MNHEY, CDR2 SVGAGI. Between the trimmed V and J ends, which lost 6 bases and 0 bases, there was a span of 9 bases. The CDR3 region has the DNA TGTGCCAGCAGCTACAGGAGCTCCTACGAGCAGTACTTC. Amino acids: CASSYRSSYEQYF.

This sequence joins TRBV7-9 and TRBJ2-1; D is possibly TRBD2 (5 bases). The V end lost 0 bases, the J end lost 10 bases, and 10 bases lay between the germline ends. The CDR3 loop spans 13 amino acids. Germline assignment: CDR1 SEHNR and CDR2 FQNEAQ (reference sequence). This CDR3 is CASSLALVDEQFF. The CDR3, as DNA: TGTGCCAGCAGCTTAGCACTAGTAGACGAGCAGTTCTTC. Complete variable domain (other parts from reference TRBV7-9 and TRBJ2-1): DTGVSQNPRHKITKRGQNVTFRCDPISEHNRLYWYRQTLGQGPEFLTYFQNEAQLEKSRLLSDRFSAERPKGSFSTLEIQRTEQGDSAMYLCASSLALVDEQFFGPGTRLTVL.

This clone showed up just a few times. The rearrangement links TRBV28 to TRBJ1-3; a possible D gene is TRBD1 (5 bases). The V end was cut by 3 bases, the J end by 0 bases, with 15 bases between. The CDR3 covers 17 residues. CDR1 and CDR2 (germline): MDHEN, SYDVKM. The CDR3 loop is CASSFSIRDGSGNTIYF. The CDR3 DNA reads as TGTGCCAGCAGTTTTTCCATCCGGGACGGCTCTGGAAACACCATATATTTT.

The chain joins TRBV7-8 to TRBJ2-3; the match to TRBD1 covers 7 bases. V gave up 5 bases and J gave up 4 bases; unmatched junction bases: 9. Germline V lookup: CDR1 SGHVS, CDR2 FQNEAQ. CDR3 length equals 15 residues. The CDR3, as DNA: TGTGCCAGCAGCCCCCCGGGACAGACGGCAGATACGCAGTATTTT. Translation gives CASSPPGQTADTQYF. Full variable domain (rest looked up from reference TRBV7-8 and TRBJ2-3): GAGVSQSPRYKVAKRGQDVALRCDPISGHVSLFWYQQALGQGPEFLTYFQNEAQLDKSGLPSDRFFAERPEGSVSTLKIQRTQQEDSAVYLCASSPPGQTADTQYFGPGTRLTVL.

The chain uses TRBV21-1 and TRBJ1-1; the table gives TRBD1 as D, unverified against the DNA. TRBV21-1 corresponds to a pseudogene. This CDR3 spans 16 amino acids. The CDR3 nucleotides are TGTGCCAGCGAACAAGAAGGACAGGGGGCAACAAGTGAAGCTTTCTTT. This encodes CASEQEGQGATSEAFF.

In its sample, this clone ranks as hyperexpanded. The gene calls are TRBV5-6 and TRBJ1-1; the match to TRBD1 covers 7 bases. The germline V gene encodes CDR1 SGHDT and CDR2 YYEEEE. The CDR3 has 17 amino acids. J was trimmed by 0 bases and V by 3 bases; bases with no gene match: 11. The CDR3: CASSWGTGVLLNTEAFF. CDR3 coding DNA: TGTGCCAGCAGCTGGGGAACAGGGGTACTCCTGAACACTGAAGCTTTCTTT.

The V and J genes are TRBV4-1 and TRBJ2-7; tentatively, D is TRBD1 (5 bases). CDR3 length equals 13 residues. The germline gives CDR1 MGHRA, CDR2 YSYEKL. The germline V and J ends were trimmed by 4 bases and 0 bases, with 7 bases remaining between them. For the CDR3, the DNA is TGCGCCAGCAGCCTCAGGGTCTCCTACGAGCAGTACTTC. As protein: CASSLRVSYEQYF.

V usage is TRBV27 and J usage is TRBJ2-1; D not certain. Per germline, CDR1 MNHEY and CDR2 SMNVEV (reference sequence). The CDR3 length is 15 residues. V was pared by 6 bases and J by 0 bases, with 12 bases between. The CDR3 bases are TGTGCCAGCAGCTATGATGAGGTCTCCTACAATGAGCAGTTCTTC. This translates into CASSYDEVSYNEQFF.

The rearrangement joins TRBV5-1 to TRBJ2-1; no firm D call. From germline, CDR1 is SGHRS and CDR2 YFSETQ. Trimming removed 2 bases at V and 0 bases at J, with 6 bases between. The CDR3 covers 14 residues. The CDR3 DNA follows: TGCGCCAGCAGCTTCCCTAGCTCCTACAATGAGCAGTTCTTC. Residues: CASSFPSSYNEQFF.

J is TRBJ1-1 and V is TRBV13, with D uncertain. V gave up 2 bases and J gave up 6 bases, with 10 bases separating them. The germline V gene has CDR1 PRHDT and CDR2 FYEKMQ (reference sequence). The CDR3 length is 13 residues. This CDR3 is CASSLTVGAEAFF. The CDR3 DNA sequence: TGTGCCAGCAGCTTAACCGTCGGGGCTGAAGCTTTCTTT.

The chain recombines TRBV29-1 with TRBJ2-6; no clear D gene. This CDR3 region has 14 residues. Between the trimmed V and J ends, which lost 5 bases and 0 bases, there was a span of 8 bases. Germline V gene sequence: CDR1 SQVTM, CDR2 ANQGSEA. The DNA of the CDR3 is TGCAGCGTTATAGGGTCCTCTGGGGCCAACGTCCTGACTTTC. Translation gives CSVIGSSGANVLTF.

The chain employs TRBV19 and TRBJ2-3; possible D gene TRBD1, 6 bases. Germline CDR1 LNHDA, CDR2 SQIVND (reference sequence). The length of the CDR3 is 14 residues. V dropped 5 bases and J dropped 2 bases, with 11 bases sitting between them. CDR3 DNA: TGTGCCAGTAGTGTCGGGACATACACAGATACGCAGTATTTT. Its protein product is CASSVGTYTDTQYF.

The genes are TRBV24-1 and TRBJ2-1; 14 bases are a match to TRBD2. V lost 0 bases, J lost 6 bases, and 3 bases stayed unmatched. Germline CDR1 KGHDR, CDR2 SFDVKD. The CDR3 totals 17 residues. This CDR3 is CATSDLIGTSGSNEQFF. The CDR3 DNA follows: TGTGCCACCAGTGATTTGATCGGGACTAGCGGGAGCAATGAGCAGTTCTTC.

The chain has TRBV27 and TRBJ1-2; no clear D gene. Trimming took 2 bases from V and 4 from J, leaving 8 bases between them. From germline, CDR1 is MNHEY and CDR2 SMNVEV (reference sequence). This CDR3 is built from 13 residues. The CDR3 nucleotides are TGTGCCAGCAGTTTAATTCGGGGCTATGGCTACACCTTC. Translating it yields CASSLIRGYGYTF.

V usage is TRBV7-3 and J usage is TRBJ2-7; possibly TRBD1 for D (6 bases). V lost 4 bases and J 5 bases, leaving 15 bases between the germline ends. Germline-derived CDR1 and CDR2 are SGHTA and FQGTGA. The CDR3 contains 14 residues. In DNA, the CDR3 is TGTGCCAGCAGCTCATCTTCAGGGGATCACGAGCAGTACTTC. Encoded protein: CASSSSSGDHEQYF.

The chain is built from TRBV29-1 and TRBJ2-1, with 7 positions matching TRBD2. The length of the CDR3 is 17 residues. V shed 7 bases, J shed 0 bases, and the junction held 15 bases outside the gene matches. Germline CDR1 is SQVTM and CDR2 is ANQGSEA. CDR3 residues: CSALTGTTLGSYNEQFF. In DNA, the CDR3 is TGCAGCGCTCTTACCGGGACTACGTTGGGCTCCTACAATGAGCAGTTCTTC.

The V and J genes are TRBV7-9 and TRBJ2-1, with 10 positions matching TRBD2. The germline V gene encodes CDR1 SEHNR and CDR2 FQNEAQ (reference sequence). The CDR3 sequence is 18 residues long. V lost 4 bases to trimming and J lost 10 bases; unmatched junction nucleotides: 19. The DNA for the CDR3 is TGTGCCAGCAGCTCCTATTTAGCGGGAGGAACACCCATACCGGAGCAGTTCTTC. Amino acid sequence: CASSSYLAGGTPIPEQFF.

The chain is built from TRBV4-1 and TRBJ1-2; the D is unclear. CDR1 and CDR2 (germline): MGHRA, YSYEKL. The CDR3 has 13 amino acids. V lost 0 bases, J lost 8 bases, and 10 bases lay in between. DNA of the CDR3: TGCGCCAGCAGCCAAGAAACCGCGGGGGGCTACACCTTC. Its protein product is CASSQETAGGYTF.

The chain uses TRBV15 and TRBJ2-1, with 10 bases identical to TRBD2. The CDR3 extends over 15 amino acids. Germline CDR1 and CDR2: LNHNV and YYDKDF (reference sequence). V lost 1 base, J lost 8 bases, and 5 bases stayed unmatched. In nucleotides, the CDR3 is TGTGCCACCAGCAGAGCGACTAGCGGGTGGTATGAGCAGTTCTTC. It codes for CATSRATSGWYEQFF.

This chain uses TRBV2 with TRBJ1-3; no reliable D call. The germline gives CDR1 SNHLY, CDR2 FYNNEI. The CDR3 consists of 17 residues. The V end was cut by 8 bases, the J end by 0 bases, with 20 bases between. CDR3 bases: TGTGCCAGCTCGCCGGGAGTTCAGTTGTCCTCTGGAAACACCATATATTTT. Amino acid sequence: CASSPGVQLSSGNTIYF.

This clone has more than one count but fewer than ten. V gene TRBV5-6 combines with J gene TRBJ1-1; unclear D gene. V was pared by 3 bases and J by 7 bases, with 7 bases between. CDR3 length equals 11 residues. CDR1 and CDR2 from the germline V gene are SGHDT and YYEEEE. The CDR3 here is CASSSSSEAFF. In nucleotides, the CDR3 is TGTGCCAGCAGCTCGAGTAGTGAAGCTTTCTTT.

The chain is built from TRBV6-1 and TRBJ2-7; no definite D call. The CDR3 covers 14 residues. Germline V gene data show CDR1 as MNHNS and CDR2 as SASEGT. Trimming left V 3 bases short and J 2 bases short, with 11 bases between. CDR3 in DNA: TGTGCCAGCAGTGATATAGGGATTGCCTACGAGCAGTACTTC. It yields the protein CASSDIGIAYEQYF.

J is TRBJ1-4 and V is TRBV4-1; D call uncertain. The length of the CDR3 is 15 residues. V lost 0 bases and J 5 bases, leaving 10 bases between the germline ends. The germline V gene has CDR1 MGHRA and CDR2 YSYEKL. CDR3 region: CASSQDQLGNEKLFF. DNA of the CDR3: TGCGCCAGCAGCCAAGATCAGCTCGGGAATGAAAAACTGTTTTTT.